This T cell receptor (beta chain) was found in a study of OX40 agonist ivuxolimab in advanced cancers. Across the whole study: Patients received ivuxolimab, an intravenous treatment, every 2 weeks at 0.01 to 10 mg/kg.

Measured with immunoSEQ multiplex PCR; TCRdb has only the in-frame clones, and not every one. The sample lists around 100,000 clones, nearly 90% occurring once. With 4 bases clipped from V and 7 bases from J, the junction kept 1 base outside the gene matches. This CDR3 is built from 13 residues. Germline V CDR1 and CDR2: MNHNY, SVGAGI (reference sequence). The sequenced sample was CD4+ or CD8+ T cells sorted from blood, obtained in a trial of the OX40 agonist ivuxolimab. The chain couples TRBV6-6 to TRBJ1-2, with 12 bases aligning to TRBD1. The clonotype was recovered from an adult with an advanced solid tumor such as melanoma, head and neck, liver or kidney cancer. CDR3 bases: TGTGCCAGCAGTTGGGGACAGGGGGCTGGCTACACCTTC. Amino acid sequence: CASSWGQGAGYTF.